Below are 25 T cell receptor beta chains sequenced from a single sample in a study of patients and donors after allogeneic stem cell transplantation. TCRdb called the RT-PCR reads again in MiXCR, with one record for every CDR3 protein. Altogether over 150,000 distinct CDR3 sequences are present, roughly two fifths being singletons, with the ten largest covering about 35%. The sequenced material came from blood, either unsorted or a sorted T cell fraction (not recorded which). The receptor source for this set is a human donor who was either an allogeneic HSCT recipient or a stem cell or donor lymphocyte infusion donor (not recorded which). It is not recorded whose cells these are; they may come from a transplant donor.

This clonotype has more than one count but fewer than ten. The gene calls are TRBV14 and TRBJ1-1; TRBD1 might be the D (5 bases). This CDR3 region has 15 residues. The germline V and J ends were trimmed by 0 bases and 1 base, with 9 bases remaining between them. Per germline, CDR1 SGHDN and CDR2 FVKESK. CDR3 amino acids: CASSQDDRPNTEAFF. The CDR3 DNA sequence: TGTGCCAGCAGCCAAGACGACAGACCGAACACTGAAGCTTTCTTT.

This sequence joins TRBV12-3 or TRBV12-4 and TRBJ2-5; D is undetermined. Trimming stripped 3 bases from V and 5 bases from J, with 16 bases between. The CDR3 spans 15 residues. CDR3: CASSFGRVLWETQYF. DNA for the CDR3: TGTGCCAGCAGTTTCGGCCGCGTCCTGTGGGAGACCCAGTACTTC.

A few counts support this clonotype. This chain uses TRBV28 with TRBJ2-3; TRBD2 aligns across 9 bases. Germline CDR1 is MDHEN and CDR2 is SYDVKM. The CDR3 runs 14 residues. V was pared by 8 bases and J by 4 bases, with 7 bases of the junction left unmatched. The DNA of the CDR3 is TGTGCCAGCGAAGGAGTAGCGGGAGCAGATACGCAGTATTTT. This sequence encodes CASEGVAGADTQYF.

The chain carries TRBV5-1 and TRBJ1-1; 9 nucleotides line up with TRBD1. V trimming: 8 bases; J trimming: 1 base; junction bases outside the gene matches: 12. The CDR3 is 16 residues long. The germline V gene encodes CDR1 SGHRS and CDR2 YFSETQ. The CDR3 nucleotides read TGCGCCAGTCGATCGATAGGGACAGGGCGGAACACTGAAGCTTTCTTT. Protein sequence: CASRSIGTGRNTEAFF.

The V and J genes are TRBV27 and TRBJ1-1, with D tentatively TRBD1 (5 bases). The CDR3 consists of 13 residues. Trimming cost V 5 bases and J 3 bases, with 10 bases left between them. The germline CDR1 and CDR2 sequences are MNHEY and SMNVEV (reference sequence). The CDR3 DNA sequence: TGTGCCAGCAGTGCCCCGACAGACACTGAAGCTTTCTTT. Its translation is CASSAPTDTEAFF.

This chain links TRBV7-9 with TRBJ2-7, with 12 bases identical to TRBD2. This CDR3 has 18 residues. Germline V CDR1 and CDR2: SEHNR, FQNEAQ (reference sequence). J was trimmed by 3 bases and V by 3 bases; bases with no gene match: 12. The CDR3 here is CASSLIEPTSGGFYEQYF. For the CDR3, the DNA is TGTGCCAGCAGCTTGATAGAGCCAACTAGCGGGGGGTTCTACGAGCAGTACTTC. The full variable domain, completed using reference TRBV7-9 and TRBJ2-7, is DTGVSQNPRHKITKRGQNVTFRCDPISEHNRLYWYRQTLGQGPEFLTYFQNEAQLEKSRLLSDRFSAERPKGSFSTLEIQRTEQGDSAMYLCASSLIEPTSGGFYEQYFGPGTRLTVT.

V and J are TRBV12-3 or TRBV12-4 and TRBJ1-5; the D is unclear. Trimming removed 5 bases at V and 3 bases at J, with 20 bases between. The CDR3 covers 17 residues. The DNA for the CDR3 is TGTGCCAGCAGTCCCCACCGGGGAAGAGGGAACAATCAGCCCCAGCATTTT. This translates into CASSPHRGRGNNQPQHF.

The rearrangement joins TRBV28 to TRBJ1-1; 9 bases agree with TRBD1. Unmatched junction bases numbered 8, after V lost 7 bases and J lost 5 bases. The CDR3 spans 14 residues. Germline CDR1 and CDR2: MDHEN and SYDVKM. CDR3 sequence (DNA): TGTGCCAGCATCTTACAGGGGGCGCGGACTGAAGCTTTCTTT. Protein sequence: CASILQGARTEAFF.

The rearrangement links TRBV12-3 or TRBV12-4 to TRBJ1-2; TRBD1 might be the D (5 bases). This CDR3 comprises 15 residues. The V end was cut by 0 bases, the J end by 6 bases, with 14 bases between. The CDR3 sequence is CASSLAGRVTDGYTF. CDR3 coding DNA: TGTGCCAGCAGTTTAGCTGGCAGGGTTACCGATGGCTACACCTTC.

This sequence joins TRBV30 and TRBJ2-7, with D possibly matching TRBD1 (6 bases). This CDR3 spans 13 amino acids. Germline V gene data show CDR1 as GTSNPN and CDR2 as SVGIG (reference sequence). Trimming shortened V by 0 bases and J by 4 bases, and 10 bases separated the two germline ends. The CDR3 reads CAWSVVGGYEQYF. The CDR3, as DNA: TGTGCCTGGAGTGTAGTAGGGGGATACGAGCAGTACTTC.

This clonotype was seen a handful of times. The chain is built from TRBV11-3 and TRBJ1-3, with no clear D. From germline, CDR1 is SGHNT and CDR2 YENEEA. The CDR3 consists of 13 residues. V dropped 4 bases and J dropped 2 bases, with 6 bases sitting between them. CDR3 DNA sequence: TGTGCCAGCAGCTCCTCGGCTGGAAACACCATATATTTT. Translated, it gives CASSSSAGNTIYF.

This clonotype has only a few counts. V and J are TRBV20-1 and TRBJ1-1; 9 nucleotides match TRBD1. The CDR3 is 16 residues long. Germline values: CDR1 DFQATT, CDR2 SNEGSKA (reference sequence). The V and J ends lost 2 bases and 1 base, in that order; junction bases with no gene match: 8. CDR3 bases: TGCAGTGCTAGACTCGGACAGGGGATCCAGAACACTGAAGCTTTCTTT. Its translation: CSARLGQGIQNTEAFF.

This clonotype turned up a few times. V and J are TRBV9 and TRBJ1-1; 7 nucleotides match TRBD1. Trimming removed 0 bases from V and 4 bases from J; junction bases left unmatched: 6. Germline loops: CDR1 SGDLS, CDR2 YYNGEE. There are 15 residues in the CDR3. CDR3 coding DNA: TGTGCCAGCAGCGTAGATCCAGGGGGAGGCACTGAAGCTTTCTTT. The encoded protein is CASSVDPGGGTEAFF.

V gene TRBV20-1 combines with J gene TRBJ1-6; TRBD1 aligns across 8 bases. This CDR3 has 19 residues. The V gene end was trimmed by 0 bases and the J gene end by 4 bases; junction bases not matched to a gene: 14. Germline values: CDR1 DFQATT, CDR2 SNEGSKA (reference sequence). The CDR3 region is CSARDAPNWGQDYNSPLHF. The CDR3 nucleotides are TGCAGTGCTAGAGATGCCCCCAACTGGGGACAGGATTATAATTCACCCCTCCACTTT.

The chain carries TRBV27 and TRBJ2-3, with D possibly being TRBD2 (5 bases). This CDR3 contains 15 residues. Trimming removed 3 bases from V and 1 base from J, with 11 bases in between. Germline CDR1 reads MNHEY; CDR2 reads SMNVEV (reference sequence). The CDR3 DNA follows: TGTGCCAGCAGTTTCAGTTCCGGGGGCACAGATACGCAGTATTTT. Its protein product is CASSFSSGGTDTQYF.

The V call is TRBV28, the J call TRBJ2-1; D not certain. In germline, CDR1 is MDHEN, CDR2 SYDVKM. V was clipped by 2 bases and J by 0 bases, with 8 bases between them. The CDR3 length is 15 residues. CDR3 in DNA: TGTGCCAGCAGTTTAAGGCGGAGCTCCTACAATGAGCAGTTCTTC. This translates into CASSLRRSSYNEQFF.

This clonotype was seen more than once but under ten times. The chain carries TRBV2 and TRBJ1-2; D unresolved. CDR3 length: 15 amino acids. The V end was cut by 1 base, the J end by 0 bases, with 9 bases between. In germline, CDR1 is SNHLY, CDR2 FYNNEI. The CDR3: CASSEDPPSNYGYTF. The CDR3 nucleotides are TGTGCCAGCAGTGAAGATCCACCCTCTAACTATGGCTACACCTTC.

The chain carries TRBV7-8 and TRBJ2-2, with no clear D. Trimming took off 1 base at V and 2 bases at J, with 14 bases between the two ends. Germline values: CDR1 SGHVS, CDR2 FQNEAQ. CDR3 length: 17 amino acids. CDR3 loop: CASSLVPAWGNTGELFF. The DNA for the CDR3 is TGTGCCAGCAGCTTAGTCCCAGCCTGGGGAAACACCGGGGAGCTGTTTTTT.

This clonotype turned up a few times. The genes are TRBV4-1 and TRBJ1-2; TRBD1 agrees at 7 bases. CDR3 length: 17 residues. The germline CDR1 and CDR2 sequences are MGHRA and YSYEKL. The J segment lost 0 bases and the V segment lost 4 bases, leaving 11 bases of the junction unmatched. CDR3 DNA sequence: TGCGCCAGCAGCCTGTCCGGTGGGACAGCCGCTAACTATGGCTACACCTTC. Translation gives CASSLSGGTAANYGYTF.

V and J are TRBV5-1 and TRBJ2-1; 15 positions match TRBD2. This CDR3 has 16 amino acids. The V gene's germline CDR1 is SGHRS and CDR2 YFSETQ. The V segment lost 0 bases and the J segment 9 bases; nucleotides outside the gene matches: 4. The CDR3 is CASSLEPGLAGGEQFF. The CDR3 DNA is TGCGCCAGCAGCTTGGAGCCGGGACTAGCGGGAGGTGAGCAGTTCTTC.

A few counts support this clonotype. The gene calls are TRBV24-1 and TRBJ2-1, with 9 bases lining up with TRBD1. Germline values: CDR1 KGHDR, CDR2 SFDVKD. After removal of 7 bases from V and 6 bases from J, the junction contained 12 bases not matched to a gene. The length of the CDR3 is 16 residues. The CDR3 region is CATSSPDRGSINEQFF. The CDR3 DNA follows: TGTGCCACCAGCAGCCCGGACAGGGGATCAATCAATGAGCAGTTCTTC.

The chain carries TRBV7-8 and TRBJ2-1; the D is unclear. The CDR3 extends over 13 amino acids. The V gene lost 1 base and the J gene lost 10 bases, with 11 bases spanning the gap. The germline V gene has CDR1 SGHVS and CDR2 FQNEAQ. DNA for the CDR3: TGTGCCAGCAGCTTAGAAGTGGGCCCCGAGCAGTTCTTC. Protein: CASSLEVGPEQFF.

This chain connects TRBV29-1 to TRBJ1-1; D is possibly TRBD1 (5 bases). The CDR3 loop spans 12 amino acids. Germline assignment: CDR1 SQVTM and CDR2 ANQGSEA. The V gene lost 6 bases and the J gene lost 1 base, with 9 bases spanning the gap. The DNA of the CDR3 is TGCAGCGTGGGACGTCAGAACACTGAAGCTTTCTTT. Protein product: CSVGRQNTEAFF.

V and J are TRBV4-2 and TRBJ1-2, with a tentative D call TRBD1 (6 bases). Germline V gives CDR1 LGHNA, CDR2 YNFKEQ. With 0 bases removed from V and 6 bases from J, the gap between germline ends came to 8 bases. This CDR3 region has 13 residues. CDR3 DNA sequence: TGTGCCAGCAGCCAAGAACAGGGTGATGGCTACACCTTC. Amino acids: CASSQEQGDGYTF.

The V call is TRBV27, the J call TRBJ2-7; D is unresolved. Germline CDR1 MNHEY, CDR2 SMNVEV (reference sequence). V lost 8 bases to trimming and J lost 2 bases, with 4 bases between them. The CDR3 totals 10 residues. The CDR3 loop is CASGPYEQYF. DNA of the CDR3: TGTGCCAGCGGACCCTACGAGCAGTACTTC.